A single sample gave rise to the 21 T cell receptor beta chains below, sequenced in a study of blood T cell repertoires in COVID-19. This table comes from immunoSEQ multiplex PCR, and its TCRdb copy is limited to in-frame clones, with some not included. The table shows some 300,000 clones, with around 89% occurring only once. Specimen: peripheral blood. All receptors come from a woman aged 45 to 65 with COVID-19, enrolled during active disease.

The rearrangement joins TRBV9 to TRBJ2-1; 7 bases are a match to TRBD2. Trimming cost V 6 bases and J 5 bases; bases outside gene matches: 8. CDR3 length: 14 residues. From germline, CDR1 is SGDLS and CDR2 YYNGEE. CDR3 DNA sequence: TGTGCCAGCATCCGGAGGGAGGGTAACAATGAGCAGTTCTTC. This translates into CASIRREGNNEQFF.

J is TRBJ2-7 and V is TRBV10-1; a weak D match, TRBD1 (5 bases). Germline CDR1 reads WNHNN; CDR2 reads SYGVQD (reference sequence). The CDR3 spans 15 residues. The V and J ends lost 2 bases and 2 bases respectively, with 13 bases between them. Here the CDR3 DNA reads TGCGCCAGCAGTGAGAACAGGAATTTCGCCTACGAGCAGTACTTC. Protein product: CASSENRNFAYEQYF.

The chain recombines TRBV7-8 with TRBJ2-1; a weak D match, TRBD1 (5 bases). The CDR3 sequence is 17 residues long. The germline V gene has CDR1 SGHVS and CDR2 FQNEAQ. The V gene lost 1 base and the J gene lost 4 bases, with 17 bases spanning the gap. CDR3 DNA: TGTGCCAGCAGCTTAGGGTTGGGTCAGGGTGGTTACAATGAGCAGTTCTTC. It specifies CASSLGLGQGGYNEQFF.

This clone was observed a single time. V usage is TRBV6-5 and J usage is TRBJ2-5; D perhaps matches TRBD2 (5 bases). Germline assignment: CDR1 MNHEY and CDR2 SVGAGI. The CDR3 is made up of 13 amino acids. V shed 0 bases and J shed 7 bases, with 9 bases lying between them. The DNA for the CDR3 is TGTGCCAGCAGTTACTCCGGGGATGGGACCCAGTACTTC. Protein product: CASSYSGDGTQYF.

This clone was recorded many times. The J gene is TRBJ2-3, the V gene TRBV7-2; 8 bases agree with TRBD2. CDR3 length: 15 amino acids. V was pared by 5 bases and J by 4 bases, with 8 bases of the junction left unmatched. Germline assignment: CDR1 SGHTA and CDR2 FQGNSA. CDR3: CASSNSGSRADTQYF. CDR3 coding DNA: TGTGCCAGCAGCAACAGCGGGAGTCGGGCAGATACGCAGTATTTT.

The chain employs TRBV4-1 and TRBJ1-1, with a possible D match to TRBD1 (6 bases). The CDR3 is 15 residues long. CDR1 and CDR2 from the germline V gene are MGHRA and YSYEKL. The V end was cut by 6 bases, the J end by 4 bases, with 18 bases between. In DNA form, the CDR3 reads TGCGCCAGCAGACACAGCCAGTCAGGGGTCACTGAAGCTTTCTTT. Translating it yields CASRHSQSGVTEAFF.

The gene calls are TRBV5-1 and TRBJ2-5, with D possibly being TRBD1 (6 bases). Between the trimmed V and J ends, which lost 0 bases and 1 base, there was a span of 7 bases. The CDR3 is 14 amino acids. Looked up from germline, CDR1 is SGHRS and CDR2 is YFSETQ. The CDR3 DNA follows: TGCGCCAGCAGCTTGGGGACAGTCCAAGAGACCCAGTACTTC. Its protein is CASSLGTVQETQYF.

The CDR3 loop is CASSYRENQPQHF. The CDR3, as DNA: TGTGCCAGCAGTTACAGGGAGAATCAGCCCCAGCATTTT. The chain combines TRBV6-5 with TRBJ1-5; D is ambiguous. The germline CDR1 and CDR2 sequences are MNHEY and SVGAGI. The CDR3 is 13 amino acids. V lost 2 bases and J 4 bases, leaving 6 bases between the germline ends.

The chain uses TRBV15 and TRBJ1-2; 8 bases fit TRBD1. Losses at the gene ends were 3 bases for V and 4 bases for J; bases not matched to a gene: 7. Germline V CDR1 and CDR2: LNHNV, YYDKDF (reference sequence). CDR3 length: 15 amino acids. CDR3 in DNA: TGTGCCACCAGCAGTACAGGGGGGGATCGCTATGGCTACACCTTC. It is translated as CATSSTGGDRYGYTF.

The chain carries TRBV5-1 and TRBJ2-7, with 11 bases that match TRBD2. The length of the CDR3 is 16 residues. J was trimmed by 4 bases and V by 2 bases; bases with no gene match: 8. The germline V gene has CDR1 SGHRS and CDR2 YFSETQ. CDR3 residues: CASSLTPGLAEYEQYF. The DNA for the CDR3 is TGCGCCAGCAGCTTAACACCGGGACTAGCGGAATACGAGCAGTACTTC.

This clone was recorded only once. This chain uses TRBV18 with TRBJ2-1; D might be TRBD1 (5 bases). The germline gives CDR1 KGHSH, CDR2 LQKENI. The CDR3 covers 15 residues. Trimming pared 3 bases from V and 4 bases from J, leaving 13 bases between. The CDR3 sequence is CASSPRQNSYNEQFF. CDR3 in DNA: TGTGCCAGCTCACCGCGACAGAACTCGTACAATGAGCAGTTCTTC.

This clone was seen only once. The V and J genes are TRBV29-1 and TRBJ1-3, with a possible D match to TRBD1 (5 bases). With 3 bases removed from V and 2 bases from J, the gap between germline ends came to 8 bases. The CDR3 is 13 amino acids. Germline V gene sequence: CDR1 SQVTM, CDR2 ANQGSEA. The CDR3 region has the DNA TGCAGCGTTGACGAAGGGGCTGGAAACACCATATATTTT. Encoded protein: CSVDEGAGNTIYF.

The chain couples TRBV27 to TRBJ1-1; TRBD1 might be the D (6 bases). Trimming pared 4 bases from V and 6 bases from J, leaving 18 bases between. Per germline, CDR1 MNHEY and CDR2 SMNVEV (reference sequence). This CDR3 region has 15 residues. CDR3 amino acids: CASSYGQPFSSEAFF. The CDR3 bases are TGTGCCAGCAGTTACGGACAGCCTTTTAGCTCTGAAGCTTTCTTT.

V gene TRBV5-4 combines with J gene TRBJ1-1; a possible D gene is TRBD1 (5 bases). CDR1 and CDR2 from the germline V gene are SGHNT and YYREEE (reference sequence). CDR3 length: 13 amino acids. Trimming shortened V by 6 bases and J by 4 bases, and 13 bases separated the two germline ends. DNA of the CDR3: TGTGCCAGCATGGGAGTGGGGGGCACTGAAGCTTTCTTT. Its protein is CASMGVGGTEAFF.

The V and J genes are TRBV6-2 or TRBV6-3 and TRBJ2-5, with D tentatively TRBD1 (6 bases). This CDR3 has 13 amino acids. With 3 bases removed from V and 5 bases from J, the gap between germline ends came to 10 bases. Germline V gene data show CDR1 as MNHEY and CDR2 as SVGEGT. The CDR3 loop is CASSYRQGETQYF. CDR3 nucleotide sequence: TGTGCCAGCAGTTATAGGCAGGGGGAGACCCAGTACTTC.

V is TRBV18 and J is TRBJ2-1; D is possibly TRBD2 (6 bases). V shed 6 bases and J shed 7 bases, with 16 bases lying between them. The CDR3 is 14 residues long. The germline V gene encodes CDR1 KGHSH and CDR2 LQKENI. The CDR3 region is CASSNLISGNEQFF. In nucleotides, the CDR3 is TGTGCCAGCTCTAACCTAATTAGCGGAAATGAGCAGTTCTTC.

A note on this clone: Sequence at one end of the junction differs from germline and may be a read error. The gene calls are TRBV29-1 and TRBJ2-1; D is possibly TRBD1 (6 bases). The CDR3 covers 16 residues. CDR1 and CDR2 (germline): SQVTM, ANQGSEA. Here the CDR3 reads CSVGGPGADSFNEQFF. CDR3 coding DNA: TGCAGCGTTGGGGGGCCTGGGGCGGACTCCTTCAATGAGCAGTTCTTC.

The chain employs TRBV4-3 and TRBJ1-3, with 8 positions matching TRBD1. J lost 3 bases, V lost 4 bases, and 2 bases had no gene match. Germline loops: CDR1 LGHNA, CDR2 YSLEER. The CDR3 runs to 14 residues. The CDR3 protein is CASSPGTGGNTIYF. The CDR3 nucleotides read TGCGCCAGCAGCCCGGGGACAGGTGGAAACACCATATATTTT.

This chain's CDR3 is CASSFPLLELPGQDYNEQFF. The CDR3 DNA reads TGTGCCAGCAGTTTCCCATTACTAGAACTACCGGGACAGGACTACAATGAGCAGTTCTTC. This chain connects TRBV28 to TRBJ2-1; 8 nucleotides match TRBD1. Germline CDR1 and CDR2: MDHEN and SYDVKM. V lost 3 bases, J lost 3 bases, and 19 bases stayed unmatched. The CDR3 is 20 amino acids. The whole variable domain, remainder taken from reference TRBV28 and TRBJ2-1, is DVKVTQSSRYLVKRTGEKVFLECVQDMDHENMFWYRQDPGLGLRLIYFSYDVKMKEKGDIPEGYSVSREKKERFSLILESASTNQTSMYLCASSFPLLELPGQDYNEQFFGPGTRLTVL.

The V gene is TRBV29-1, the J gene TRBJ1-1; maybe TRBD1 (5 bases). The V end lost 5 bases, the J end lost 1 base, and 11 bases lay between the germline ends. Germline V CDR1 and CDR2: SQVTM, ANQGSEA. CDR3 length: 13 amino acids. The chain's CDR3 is CSVSRTTNTEAFF. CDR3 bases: TGCAGCGTTTCCAGGACAACGAACACTGAAGCTTTCTTT.

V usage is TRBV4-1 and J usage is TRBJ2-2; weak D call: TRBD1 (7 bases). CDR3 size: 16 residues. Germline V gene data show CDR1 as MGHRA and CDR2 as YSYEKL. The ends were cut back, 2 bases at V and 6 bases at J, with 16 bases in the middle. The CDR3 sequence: CASSQLGGGTPGELFF. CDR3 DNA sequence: TGCGCCAGCAGCCAACTAGGGGGCGGGACACCCGGGGAGCTGTTTTTT.